Described below is a single T cell receptor (beta chain) sequence and its context. This clonotype was picked up one time. The clone's antigen remains unknown. Per-base quality was not reported, and no clone a single base away is much larger than it. Evidence from a single read is weak. This sample is drawn from a study of CD8+CD57+ T cells in acquired aplastic anemia listed by TCRdb under 2018. For the study in its entirety: A mean of about 3.2 ug of DNA, ranging from about 0.2 to 27.4 ug, was extracted from sorted CD4+ and CD8+ cells. Healthy donor samples averaged roughly 9.9 million reads for CD4+ and roughly 11 million for CD8+ cells.

Genomic DNA served as template for TCR beta VDJ combination and CDR3 sequence profiling. An Illumina HiSeq 2000 was used for TCR repertoire sequencing. Per the original workflow: TRBV/TRBJ rearrangement plots, CDR3 size and DJ length profiles, and Simpson's diversity index were used to assess repertoires. The immunodominant clone was defined as the most abundant DNA sequence in deep sequencing data. CDR3 amino acid sequences were checked for sharing across subjects and were also compared against the VDJdb database and published repertoires. TCRdb cleaned the public reads at Q25 with fastp, built clones with MiXCR and kept in-frame beta chains. Identical CDR3 proteins give one entry, which carries the most common genes and DNA. The V and J calls, along with clone size, are taken from TCRdb and not from the paper's own processing. For this sample there are approximately 99,000 distinct CDR3 sequences; 40% to 60% appear just once. The ten largest clones add up to around 32% of the sample.

The paper's findings and limits, for the study overall: Roughly 30 CD8+ CDR3 sequences were found to be shared between patients and controls, but these sequences appeared to be highly expressed in patients and within the immunodominant clones of the patients. CD8+ Simpson's diversity did not differ significantly between patients and healthy controls (P=0.060).

From its cysteine to its phenylalanine, the CDR3 spans 12 amino acids. Left in the record is the CDR3 DNA by itself, 36 bases read in frame from the first base. Relative to germline, V is 6 bases shorter and J is 5 bases shorter, with 11 bases between their ends. CDR1 ENHRY and CDR2 SYGVKD were looked up in the germline V gene. In the study, sorted CD4+ and CD8+ blood T cells from patients with severe aplastic anemia and from healthy subjects underwent deep sequencing of TCR repertoires. Ficoll-Paque density gradient centrifugation was used to isolate peripheral blood mononuclear cells. Before DNA extraction, CD4+ and CD8+ T cells were sorted with FACS or magnetic beads.

The chain is encoded by TRBV10-3 joined to TRBJ2-7; the D segment might be TRBD1 or TRBD2, since each matches 5 bases. The receptor was isolated from a human donor in good health, serving as a control. Sequenced: sorted CD4+, CD8+, or CD8+CD57+ T cells (not recorded which) from PBMCs. The nucleotide sequence is given as TGTGCCATCAGGAGGGGCGGCGACGAGCAGTACTTC. Its coded protein is CAIRRGGDEQYF.